This T cell receptor beta chain was observed in a study of cytomegalovirus exposure and HLA in healthy donors. This CDR3 has 15 residues. V was pared by 3 bases and J by 6 bases, with 10 bases of the junction left unmatched. Looked up from germline, CDR1 is SGHTA and CDR2 is FQGNSA. PCR used 60 Vbeta primers and 13 Jbeta primers. In the original analysis: As a later analysis found, there were tens of millions of unique TCR beta chains, of which roughly 11 million were shared. Only in-frame clones appear in the TCRdb table, and some are missing; sequencing was by immunoSEQ multiplex PCR. The D gene and trimming were derived from the DNA, and the V and J assignments and clone size from that table. The sample includes roughly 150,000 clones, about 75% of them seen just once. With regard to this clone: The antigen remains unidentified.

Findings and limits, study-wide: Previously analyzed data showed that most TCR beta V segments were productive at a frequency of about 87% or about 30%. Serostatus for CMV was the only available immune exposure information.

Sequenced sample: PBMCs. The chain has TRBV7-2 and TRBJ2-7, with TRBD1 matching 8 bases. The sequence was obtained from a woman aged 30 to 39 in good health and CMV-seronegative. This CDR3 reads CASSFARGLGVEQYF. The CDR3 coding sequence is TGTGCCAGCAGCTTCGCCAGGGGGCTAGGAGTCGAGCAGTACTTC.